Below are 3 T cell receptor beta chains sequenced from a single sample in a study of beta chain features in type 1 diabetes. Every bit of the isolated RNA underwent reverse transcription, so sequencing read expressed TCRB transcripts. Some clones are missing from TCRdb's copy, which holds only in-frame ones; the method was immunoSEQ multiplex PCR. The repertoire holds 330,000 or so clones, with roughly a fifth as singletons. Material for sequencing was naive CD4+ T cells from blood. Source of these receptors: a woman younger than 30 in good health.

This clone appeared a few times. This chain uses TRBV30 with TRBJ2-7; 7 positions match TRBD2. The germline V gene has CDR1 GTSNPN and CDR2 SVGIG (reference sequence). Trimming removed 6 bases from V and 12 bases from J; junction bases left unmatched: 14. This CDR3 spans 12 amino acids. The CDR3 DNA reads TGTGCCTGCACTAGCGACCGTTTCAACCGGTACTTC. This codes for CACTSDRFNRYF.

V and J are TRBV27 and TRBJ1-1; D not resolved. Trimming left V 3 bases short and J 0 bases short, with 5 bases between. There are 13 residues in the CDR3. Germline V gives CDR1 MNHEY, CDR2 SMNVEV (reference sequence). CDR3 nucleotide sequence: TGTGCCAGCAGTTTGCAGATGAACACTGAAGCTTTCTTT. Translation: CASSLQMNTEAFF.

V usage is TRBV11-2 and J usage is TRBJ2-1, with 12 bases lining up with TRBD1. The CDR3 sequence is 15 residues long. The V gene end was trimmed by 5 bases and the J gene end by 4 bases; junction bases not matched to a gene: 3. Germline CDR1 SGHAT, CDR2 FQNNGV. CDR3: CASSPGQGAYNEQFF. CDR3 DNA: TGTGCCAGCAGCCCGGGACAGGGGGCGTACAATGAGCAGTTCTTC. Looking up the rest from reference TRBV11-2 and TRBJ2-1 gives the full variable domain: EAGVAQSPRYKIIEKRQSVAFWCNPISGHATLYWYQQILGQGPKLLIQFQNNGVVDDSQLPKDRFSAERLKGVDSTLKIQPAKLEDSAVYLCASSPGQGAYNEQFFGPGTRLTVL.